These 6 T cell receptor beta chains originate from one sample sequenced in a study of blood T cells in healthy people across ages. Using a J-beta primer mix together with a sample-barcoded 5' primer, a second PCR was run for roughly 6 to 11 cycles. MiXCR, applied by TCRdb to the 5' RACE reads, yields one record per CDR3 protein. This table has around 500,000 distinct CDR3 sequences, 47% appearing once. The sample consisted of blood. The receptors were gathered from a man older than 75 in good health.

This clonotype has at least ten counts. The V gene is TRBV6-6, the J gene TRBJ2-5, with TRBD2 matching over 9 bases. This CDR3 has 16 residues. Germline lookup yields CDR1 MNHNY and CDR2 SVGAGI (reference sequence). Trimming at V came to 2 bases and at J to 5 bases, leaving 9 bases not matched to a gene. The CDR3: CASSYGGGRGVETQYF. The CDR3 DNA is TGTGCCAGCAGTTACGGAGGCGGGAGGGGCGTGGAGACCCAGTACTTC.

The chain has TRBV3-1 and TRBJ2-3, with D possibly TRBD2 on 5 matching bases. Trimming pared 2 bases from V and 1 base from J, leaving 7 bases between. The CDR3 sequence is 14 residues long. Germline CDR1 and CDR2: LGHDT and YNNKEL (reference sequence). The CDR3 nucleotides read TGTGCCAGCAGCCAATACGGGGGCACAGATACGCAGTATTTT. Its translation: CASSQYGGTDTQYF.

The rearrangement uses TRBV5-1 and TRBJ2-3, with TRBD2 as a possible D gene (5 bases). CDR1 is SGHRS and CDR2 is YFSETQ in the germline V gene. V was pared by 4 bases and J by 5 bases, with 17 bases between. The CDR3 has 15 amino acids. The DNA of the CDR3 is TGCGCCAGCAGCACCCTCTCTGGACTGGAAGATACGCAGTATTTT. This gives the protein CASSTLSGLEDTQYF.

This clonotype has only a few counts. The genes are TRBV27 and TRBJ2-6; 9 nucleotides line up with TRBD1. Per the germline V gene, CDR1 is MNHEY and CDR2 is SMNVEV (reference sequence). V lost 5 bases, J lost 8 bases, and 7 bases stayed unmatched. This CDR3 has 15 amino acids. The CDR3, as DNA: TGTGCCAGCAGTCCACAGGGGGCATTGACCAACGTCCTGACTTTC. It codes for CASSPQGALTNVLTF.

The chain uses TRBV28 and TRBJ2-1; TRBD1 matches 7 bases. CDR3 size: 13 residues. CDR1 and CDR2 (germline): MDHEN, SYDVKM. J lost 6 bases, V lost 5 bases, and 4 bases had no gene match. In DNA form, the CDR3 reads TGTGCCAGCAGTCCAAACAGGGGCAATGAGCAGTTCTTC. Translation gives CASSPNRGNEQFF.

A few counts support this clonotype. The V and J genes are TRBV29-1 and TRBJ2-5, with 7 positions matching TRBD2. The CDR3 contains 14 residues. V gave up 7 bases and J gave up 0 bases; unmatched junction bases: 8. CDR1 and CDR2 from the germline V gene are SQVTM and ANQGSEA. CDR3 region: CSGRPLADQETQYF. The DNA of the CDR3 is TGCAGCGGCCGTCCCCTAGCGGACCAAGAGACCCAGTACTTC.